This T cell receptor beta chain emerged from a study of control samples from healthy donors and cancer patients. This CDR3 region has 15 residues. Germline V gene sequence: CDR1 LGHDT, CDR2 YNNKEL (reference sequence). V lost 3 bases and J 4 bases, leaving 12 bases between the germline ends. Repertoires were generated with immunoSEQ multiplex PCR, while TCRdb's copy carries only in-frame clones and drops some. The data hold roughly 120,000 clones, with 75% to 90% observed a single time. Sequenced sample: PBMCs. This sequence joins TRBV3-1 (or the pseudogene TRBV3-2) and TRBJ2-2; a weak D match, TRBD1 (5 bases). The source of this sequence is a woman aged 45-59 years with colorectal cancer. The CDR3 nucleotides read TGTGCCAGCAGCCACCTCAGACAGATCACCGGGGAGCTGTTTTTT. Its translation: CASSHLRQITGELFF.